This entry features one TCR beta chain sequence. The data belong to a study of blood T cell repertoires in COVID-19. Study details: Researchers got acute and convalescent COVID-19 samples from the United States, Italy and Spain.

The assay was immunoSEQ multiplex PCR, and TCRdb's table has in-frame clones only and misses some. The sample contains about 280,000 clones, 85% to 90% of which appear only once. CDR3 length: 15 amino acids. Germline-derived CDR1 and CDR2 are MRHNA and SNTAGT. V gave up 2 bases and J gave up 0 bases, with 7 bases separating them. Sequences were obtained from peripheral blood. The clonotype was recovered from a man in his forties or fifties with acute or convalescent COVID-19. V and J are TRBV6-4 and TRBJ2-2; a possible D gene is TRBD1 (5 bases). The CDR3 protein is CASSDGRANTGELFF. For the CDR3, the DNA is TGTGCCAGCAGTGACGGCAGGGCGAACACCGGGGAGCTGTTTTTT.